Below, 23 T cell receptor beta chains from the same sample are listed, as sequenced in a study of regulatory T cells in long-lasting Graves disease. CDR3 regions were amplified by Arm-PCR using iRepertoire HTBI primers to build TCR beta libraries. TCRdb called the multiplex PCR reads again in MiXCR, with one record for every CDR3 protein. The sample holds some 450,000 distinct CDR3 sequences, roughly a quarter seen once. Time point in this sample: persistent/refractory GD, antithyroid drugs over 5 years with positive TRAb. The TCR library was prepared using RNA isolated from PBMCs. The specimen comprised peripheral blood mononuclear cells (PBMCs), sampled when the disease was refractory, from a patient treated with antithyroid drugs. Receptors originate from a female donor with Graves disease.

A few counts support this clonotype. The CDR3 DNA follows: TGTGCCATCCTGAGGGGTGGCCAGACTGAAGCTTTCTTT. Protein: CAILRGGQTEAFF. J is TRBJ1-1 and V is TRBV30; possible D gene TRBD1, 5 bases. CDR1 and CDR2 from the germline V gene are GTSNPN and SVGIG (reference sequence). The CDR3 is made up of 13 amino acids. The V and J ends lost 8 bases and 5 bases respectively, with 18 bases between them.

This clonotype came up a few times. The chain has TRBV19 and TRBJ2-2, with TRBD2 identical over 8 bases. Germline-derived CDR1 and CDR2 are LNHDA and SQIVND (reference sequence). The V and J ends lost 10 bases and 0 bases, in that order; junction bases with no gene match: 4. The CDR3 is 14 amino acids. CDR3 nucleotide sequence: TGTGCCACTAAGCGGGAGACGAACACCGGGGAGCTGTTTTTT. Protein product: CATKRETNTGELFF. The full variable domain, completed using reference TRBV19 and TRBJ2-2, is DGGITQSPKYLFRKEGQNVTLSCEQNLNHDAMYWYRQDPGQGLRLIYYSQIVNDFQKGDIAEGYSVSREKKESFPLTVTSAQKNPTAFYLCATKRETNTGELFFGEGSRLTVL.

This clonotype was recorded many times. The rearrangement links TRBV6-2 or TRBV6-3 to TRBJ1-1; no definite D call. Trimming cost V 2 bases and J 1 base, with 17 bases left between them. Germline V lookup: CDR1 MNHEY, CDR2 SVGEGT. The CDR3 is 17 amino acids. CDR3 sequence (DNA): TGTGCCAGCAGTTACCAACGACACCCGAGGAGGAACACTGAAGCTTTCTTT. Residues: CASSYQRHPRRNTEAFF.

This clonotype was seen at least ten times. The genes are TRBV28 and TRBJ2-7; 12 nucleotides match TRBD2. CDR1 and CDR2 (germline): MDHEN, SYDVKM. The CDR3 length is 15 residues. The junction had 7 bases not matched to a gene; V was cut back by 5 bases and J by 5 bases. This CDR3 reads CASSRTSGMNHEQYF. DNA for the CDR3: TGTGCCAGCAGTAGGACTAGCGGGATGAACCACGAGCAGTACTTC.

This clonotype was observed a few times. The chain joins TRBV10-3 to TRBJ2-7; TRBD2 might be the D (6 bases). The V and J ends lost 4 bases and 4 bases respectively, with 14 bases between them. The CDR3 has 14 residues. Germline V gene data show CDR1 as ENHRY and CDR2 as SYGVKD. The CDR3 spells CAISGDGGSYEQYF. The CDR3 region has the DNA TGTGCCATCAGTGGGGACGGAGGGAGTTACGAGCAGTACTTC.

This clonotype came up a few times. The chain employs TRBV28 and TRBJ1-2, with D possibly being TRBD1 (5 bases). The ends were cut back, 6 bases at V and 4 bases at J, with 12 bases in the middle. The CDR3 consists of 13 residues. Germline assignment: CDR1 MDHEN and CDR2 SYDVKM. The chain's CDR3 is CASRPRGVYGYTF. For the CDR3, the DNA is TGTGCCAGCAGACCTCGGGGGGTCTATGGCTACACCTTC.

This rearrangement joins TRBV7-9 to TRBJ2-7; 9 bases line up with TRBD1. CDR3 size: 16 residues. Looked up from germline, CDR1 is SEHNR and CDR2 is FQNEAQ (reference sequence). V shed 5 bases, J shed 1 base, and the junction held 9 bases outside the gene matches. Here the CDR3 reads CASSKTPGQGSYEQYF. The CDR3 DNA is TGTGCCAGCAGCAAAACACCGGGACAGGGATCCTACGAGCAGTACTTC.

This clonotype was seen at least ten times. The chain joins TRBV5-6 to TRBJ1-2; D gene uncertain. Trimming removed 4 bases from V and 4 bases from J, with 17 bases in between. This CDR3 spans 15 amino acids. CDR1 SGHDT and CDR2 YYEEEE come from the germline V gene. CDR3 protein: CASSPRLGRVYGYTF. The CDR3 DNA reads TGTGCCAGCAGCCCCCGCCTTGGAAGGGTCTATGGCTACACCTTC.

This clonotype came up a few times. The chain recombines TRBV7-9 with TRBJ2-2, with D maybe TRBD2 (6 bases). This CDR3 has 15 residues. Germline-derived CDR1 and CDR2 are SEHNR and FQNEAQ (reference sequence). The V gene lost 7 bases and the J gene lost 4 bases, with 16 bases spanning the gap. This CDR3 is CASKGGADLTGELFF. CDR3 DNA sequence: TGTGCCAGCAAAGGAGGGGCGGACCTCACCGGGGAGCTGTTTTTT.

The rearrangement uses TRBV3-1 and TRBJ2-4, with D possibly being TRBD1 or TRBD2 (5 bases each). Germline CDR1 reads LGHDT; CDR2 reads YNNKEL (reference sequence). V shed 1 base and J shed 5 bases, with 15 bases lying between them. There are 16 residues in the CDR3. The CDR3 DNA follows: TGTGCCAGCAGCCAAGTACTCTCCGGGGCTCAAAACATTCAGTACTTC. It translates to CASSQVLSGAQNIQYF.

There are a few counts of this clonotype. This may be a read error, as it is one base from a much larger clone. This chain uses TRBV7-2 with TRBJ1-6, with no clear D. V was trimmed by 5 bases and J by 2 bases, leaving 1 base between them. Germline CDR1 is SGHTA and CDR2 is FQGNSA. The CDR3 has 12 residues. Written as DNA, the CDR3 is TGTGCCAGCAGCCCCTATAATTCACCCCTCCACTTT. Encoded protein: CASSPYNSPLHF.

This clonotype was counted a few times. The V and J genes are TRBV20-1 and TRBJ2-7; weak D call: TRBD2 (5 bases). Trimming removed 6 bases at V and 3 bases at J, with 21 bases between. The CDR3 runs 15 residues. The germline gives CDR1 DFQATT, CDR2 SNEGSKA (reference sequence). CDR3 sequence (DNA): TGCAGTGCCGCACCCTTCCTGGCGGGCTACTACGAGCAGTACTTC. Protein sequence: CSAAPFLAGYYEQYF.

This clonotype has ten or more counts. The gene calls are TRBV6-8 and TRBJ1-1; 7 bases align to TRBD1. V lost 0 bases to trimming and J lost 1 base; unmatched junction nucleotides: 8. This CDR3 has 17 residues. Germline V gene lookup returns CDR1 MNHGY and CDR2 SAAAGT. The CDR3 region has the DNA TGTGCCAGCAGTTACTCGACTCAGGGGGACAGGAACACTGAAGCTTTCTTT. Residues: CASSYSTQGDRNTEAFF.

There are a few counts of this clonotype. This chain uses TRBV29-1 with TRBJ2-2; 9 nucleotides agree with TRBD1. The CDR3 covers 15 residues. CDR1 is SQVTM, CDR2 ANQGSEA, per germline. Germline trimming cut 5 bases from V and 6 bases from J; bases unmatched to any gene: 10. The CDR3 loop is CSVTKTGGKAGELFF. The CDR3 DNA sequence: TGCAGCGTTACTAAGACAGGGGGAAAGGCCGGGGAGCTGTTTTTT.

This clonotype has only one observation. A read error may be the cause here, since a much bigger clone is one base away. This chain links TRBV12-3 or TRBV12-4 with TRBJ1-6; D gene ambiguous. The CDR3 is 14 amino acids. The CDR3 is CASSLGSDLSPLYF. The CDR3, as DNA: TGTGCCAGCAGTTTAGGTAGTGATCTTTCACCCCTCTACTTT.

This clonotype has just a few counts. V and J are TRBV29-1 and TRBJ2-5, with 9 bases fitting TRBD2. J was trimmed by 3 bases and V by 5 bases; bases with no gene match: 4. Germline V gene lookup returns CDR1 SQVTM and CDR2 ANQGSEA. The CDR3 loop spans 13 amino acids. CDR3 sequence reads: CSVMTSGKETQYF. The CDR3 region has the DNA TGCAGCGTTATGACTAGCGGAAAAGAGACCCAGTACTTC.

The chain recombines TRBV5-1 with TRBJ1-4, with a tentative D call TRBD1 (6 bases). The CDR3 consists of 15 residues. V lost 0 bases and J 5 bases, leaving 11 bases between the germline ends. From germline, CDR1 is SGHRS and CDR2 YFSETQ. This CDR3 is CASSLAGTPNEKLFF. As DNA, the CDR3 is TGCGCCAGCAGCTTGGCCGGGACACCGAATGAAAAACTGTTTTTT. Together with reference TRBV5-1 and TRBJ1-4, the CDR3 gives the full variable domain: KAGVTQTPRYLIKTRGQQVTLSCSPISGHRSVSWYQQTPGQGLQFLFEYFSETQRNKGNFPGRFSGRQFSNSRSEMNVSTLELGDSALYLCASSLAGTPNEKLFFGSGTQLSVL.

CDR3 nucleotide sequence: TGTGCCAGCAGTGAATTCACCTCAAACACTGAAGCTTTCTTT. It yields the protein CASSEFTSNTEAFF. The rearrangement joins TRBV25-1 to TRBJ1-1, with unresolved D. Trimming took off 1 base at V and 2 bases at J, with 8 bases between the two ends. In germline, CDR1 is MGHDK, CDR2 SYGVNS. This CDR3 region has 14 residues.

This clonotype has at least ten counts. This chain links TRBV12-3 or TRBV12-4 with TRBJ1-4; D perhaps matches TRBD1 (6 bases). V was trimmed by 3 bases and J by 8 bases, leaving 16 bases between them. The CDR3 extends over 15 amino acids. CDR3: CASSLDRGRGEKLFF. As DNA, the CDR3 is TGTGCCAGCAGTTTGGATCGGGGCAGGGGAGAAAAACTGTTTTTT.

About this clonotype: Possible read error: a much larger clone is one base away. The chain employs TRBV6-6 and TRBJ2-7; a possible D gene is TRBD1 (6 bases). Per the germline V gene, CDR1 is MNHNY and CDR2 is SVGAGI (reference sequence). The length of the CDR3 is 14 residues. The CDR3 spells CASGYSTGVYEQYF. The CDR3, as DNA: TGTGCCAGCGGTTACTCGACAGGAGTGTACGAGCAGTACTTC.

This clonotype showed up just a few times. J is TRBJ1-4 and V is TRBV19; D is uncertain. V lost 1 base to trimming and J lost 3 bases, with 18 bases between them. The germline V gene has CDR1 LNHDA and CDR2 SQIVND (reference sequence). CDR3 length equals 18 residues. Here the CDR3 reads CASSIAAEILVANEKLFF. DNA of the CDR3: TGTGCCAGTAGTATAGCAGCGGAGATTTTGGTAGCTAATGAAAAACTGTTTTTT. Drawing the rest from reference TRBV19 and TRBJ1-4, the complete variable domain is DGGITQSPKYLFRKEGQNVTLSCEQNLNHDAMYWYRQDPGQGLRLIYYSQIVNDFQKGDIAEGYSVSREKKESFPLTVTSAQKNPTAFYLCASSIAAEILVANEKLFFGSGTQLSVL.

This clonotype was picked up many times. The CDR3 region has the DNA TGTGCCAGCAGCTTCAACCCGGGACAGAACTATGGCTACACCTTC. Protein sequence: CASSFNPGQNYGYTF. This sequence joins TRBV7-2 and TRBJ1-2; 7 bases fit TRBD1. In germline, CDR1 is SGHTA, CDR2 FQGNSA. The J segment lost 2 bases and the V segment lost 3 bases, leaving 6 bases of the junction unmatched. CDR3 length: 15 residues.

This chain joins TRBV7-9 and TRBJ2-3, with 10 bases lining up with TRBD2. CDR3 length: 18 residues. Looked up from germline, CDR1 is SEHNR and CDR2 is FQNEAQ (reference sequence). V lost 4 bases, J lost 2 bases, and 12 bases stayed unmatched. CDR3 residues: CASSSIVVAGGVTDTQYF. In DNA, the CDR3 is TGTGCCAGCAGCTCAATCGTGGTAGCGGGAGGTGTCACAGATACGCAGTATTTT.